The entry below gives a single TCR beta chain sequence along with its context. The target of this receptor is not known. Base quality data are lacking; no much larger clone is found one base away. This specimen belongs to a study of control samples from healthy donors and cancer patients (dated by TCRdb to about 2020). The library came from the immunoSEQ multiplex PCR assay. As stored in TCRdb, this immuneACCESS dataset retains in-frame rearrangements with V and J assigned. A fraction of the clones does not appear; measured against another copy, unresolved V genes explain less than half of the discrepancy, and the remainder lacks a known reason. Within this sample are about 40,000 clones, with roughly 92% of them counted one time only. The ten most abundant clones make up 3.6% of the sample. Sequenced sample: blood. The clonotype was recovered from a woman in her forties or fifties in good health.

The CDR3 corresponds to CASSLGLLGQGAETQYF. The DNA is as follows: TGCGCCAGCAGCTTGGGTTTATTGGGGCAGGGCGCCGAGACCCAGTACTTC. This receptor chain uses TRBV5-1 and TRBJ2-5; TRBD1 is a weak D gene call, 5 bases matching. The CDR3 has 17 amino acids, counting the end cysteine and phenylalanine. The retained sequence is limited to the CDR3, 51 bases, with the frame set at the first base. Sequences SGHRS (CDR1) and YFSETQ (CDR2) are obtained from the germline V gene. Cut back by 0 bases and 5 bases, the V and J ends lie 20 bases apart.